The clone carrying this T cell receptor beta chain was recorded many times. Its target is unknown. The CDR3 length is 16 residues. Germline V lookup: CDR1 SGHTA, CDR2 FQGNSA. The V segment lost 5 bases and the J segment 6 bases; nucleotides outside the gene matches: 12. The data were obtained in a study of identical twins. Whole-study results and caveats: Fewer insertions characterized abundant cord blood beta clonotypes, whereas memory repertoires showed none.

cDNA carried unique molecular identifiers, and a universal primer site was added by template switching. MiXCR, applied by TCRdb to the 5' RACE reads, yields one record per CDR3 protein. In the table there are under 300,000 distinct CDR3 sequences, more than 9.5% of which are singletons. These data also formed part of another study, on yellow fever vaccine responses in identical twins. Turning to that study: Among the twins, the vaccine T cell response reportedly seemed partly convergent and partly personalized.

Sequencing input: memory (CD45RO+) T cells sorted from blood. The chain carries TRBV7-2 and TRBJ2-3; 9 bases are shared with TRBD2. The clonotype comes from a woman aged 18 to 35 in good health. CDR3: CASSPWGAGGSDTQYF. In DNA, the CDR3 is TGTGCCAGCAGCCCCTGGGGAGCGGGAGGTTCCGATACGCAGTATTTT. Complete variable domain (other parts from reference TRBV7-2 and TRBJ2-3): GAGVSQSPSNKVTEKGKDVELRCDPISGHTALYWYRQSLGQGLEFLIYFQGNSAPDKSGLPSDRFSAERTGGSVSTLTIQRTQQEDSAVYLCASSPWGAGGSDTQYFGPGTRLTVL.